One and the same sample provided the 10 T cell receptor beta chains below, sequenced in a study of T cell changes during pregnancy in multiple sclerosis. TCRdb's table, derived via immunoSEQ multiplex PCR, lists solely in-frame clones and lacks some. This table has about 30,000 clones, roughly 93% appearing once. Sequencing used peripheral blood, obtained in the second trimester of pregnancy. Receptor source: a female donor in good health, enrolled as a control in a pregnancy study.

The chain carries TRBV18 and TRBJ2-6; D uncertain. The CDR3 is made up of 15 amino acids. From germline, CDR1 is KGHSH and CDR2 LQKENI. Trimming stripped 5 bases from V and 1 base from J, with 9 bases between. The CDR3 DNA is TGTGCCAGCTCAAAAGACAAATCTGGGGCCAACGTCCTGACTTTC. This gives the protein CASSKDKSGANVLTF.

V is TRBV6-1 and J is TRBJ1-1, with unresolved D. The length of the CDR3 is 15 residues. V lost 6 bases and J 0 bases, leaving 14 bases between the germline ends. CDR1 is MNHNS, CDR2 SASEGT, per germline. CDR3: CASRKNGGMNTEAFF. Written as DNA, the CDR3 is TGTGCCAGCAGGAAAAATGGTGGCATGAACACTGAAGCTTTCTTT.

This rearrangement joins TRBV7-2 to TRBJ2-2; tentatively, D is TRBD2 (5 bases). Per germline, CDR1 SGHTA and CDR2 FQGNSA. The V gene lost 0 bases and the J gene lost 7 bases, with 9 bases spanning the gap. The CDR3 is 14 amino acids. This chain's CDR3 is CASSLAVTSGELFF. DNA for the CDR3: TGTGCCAGCAGCTTAGCAGTCACTAGCGGGGAGCTGTTTTTT.

The V gene is TRBV6-5, the J gene TRBJ1-5, with D hard to call. Looked up from germline, CDR1 is MNHEY and CDR2 is SVGAGI. The CDR3 is 13 amino acids. With 5 bases removed from V and 1 base from J, the gap between germline ends came to 6 bases. CDR3 nucleotide sequence: TGTGCCAGCAGTCTATGGAGCAATCAGCCCCAGCATTTT. It yields the protein CASSLWSNQPQHF.

V and J are TRBV6-1 and TRBJ1-6; D might be TRBD1 (6 bases). V lost 4 bases, J lost 4 bases, and 11 bases lay in between. CDR3 length equals 15 residues. Germline V gene data show CDR1 as MNHNS and CDR2 as SASEGT. The CDR3 is CASSGTRGYNSPLHF. Written as DNA, the CDR3 is TGTGCCAGCAGTGGGACAAGGGGGTATAATTCACCCCTCCACTTT.

J is TRBJ1-5 and V is TRBV25-1; 10 bases map to TRBD1. The CDR3 is 13 residues long. J was trimmed by 7 bases and V by 6 bases; bases with no gene match: 3. Germline assignment: CDR1 MGHDK and CDR2 SYGVNS. This chain's CDR3 is CASSGTGAQPQHF. CDR3 coding DNA: TGTGCCAGCAGCGGGACAGGGGCACAGCCCCAGCATTTT. The whole variable domain, remainder taken from reference TRBV25-1 and TRBJ1-5, is EADIYQTPRYLVIGTGKKITLECSQTMGHDKMYWYQQDPGMELHLIHYSYGVNSTEKGDLSSESTVSRIRTEHFPLTLESARPSHTSQYLCASSGTGAQPQHFGDGTRLSIL.

The rearrangement uses TRBV4-2 and TRBJ1-4; 7 bases are a match to TRBD1. The CDR3 is 17 residues long. Germline CDR1 reads LGHNA; CDR2 reads YNFKEQ. Losses at the gene ends were 4 bases for V and 4 bases for J; bases not matched to a gene: 12. The CDR3 region has the DNA TGTGCCAGCAGCCCAACTGACCCGGGACAGAATAATGAAAAACTGTTTTTT. Amino acid sequence: CASSPTDPGQNNEKLFF.

V usage is TRBV7-8 and J usage is TRBJ2-1, with a possible D match to TRBD2 (6 bases). Germline V lookup: CDR1 SGHVS, CDR2 FQNEAQ. The CDR3 length is 13 residues. Trimming removed 5 bases at V and 7 bases at J, with 12 bases between. DNA for the CDR3: TGTGCCAGCAGCGACAGACTAGTAAATGAGCAGTTCTTC. This sequence encodes CASSDRLVNEQFF.

V gene TRBV6-1 combines with J gene TRBJ2-1, with a weak D call TRBD2 (5 bases). This CDR3 spans 15 amino acids. Germline loops: CDR1 MNHNS, CDR2 SASEGT. Trimming stripped 3 bases from V and 8 bases from J, with 17 bases between. The CDR3: CASSESVAARDEQFF. The CDR3 DNA reads as TGTGCCAGCAGTGAGTCGGTGGCCGCGAGGGATGAGCAGTTCTTC.

The genes are TRBV7-2 and TRBJ2-7, with 14 bases that match TRBD2. The CDR3 extends over 15 amino acids. Germline V gene sequence: CDR1 SGHTA, CDR2 FQGNSA. V lost 6 bases, J lost 4 bases, and 5 bases stayed unmatched. This chain's CDR3 is CASSGTSGGEYEQYF. The CDR3 region has the DNA TGTGCCAGCAGTGGGACTAGCGGGGGAGAGTACGAGCAGTACTTC.